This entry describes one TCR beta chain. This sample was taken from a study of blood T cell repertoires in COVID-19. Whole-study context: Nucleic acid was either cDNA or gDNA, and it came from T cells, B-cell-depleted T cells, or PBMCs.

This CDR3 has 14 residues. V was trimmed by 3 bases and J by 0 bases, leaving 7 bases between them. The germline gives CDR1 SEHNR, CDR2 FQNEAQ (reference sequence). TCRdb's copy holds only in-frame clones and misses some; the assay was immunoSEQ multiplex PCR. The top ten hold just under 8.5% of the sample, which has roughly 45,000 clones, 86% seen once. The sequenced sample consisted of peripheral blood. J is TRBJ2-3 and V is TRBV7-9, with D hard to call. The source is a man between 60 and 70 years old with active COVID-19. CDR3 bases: TGTGCCAGCAGCTTGGAGACGAGCACAGATACGCAGTATTTT. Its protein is CASSLETSTDTQYF.